This T cell receptor beta chain was captured by sequencing in a study of shared clonotypes between healthy human individuals (dated by TCRdb to the early 2020s). General notes on the study: The cohort included a few men and a couple of women between 18 and 49 years of age. For each donor, three plates each were used for CD4 naive and CD4 memory, two plates were used for CD8 naive, and one plate was used for CD8 memory. To estimate repertoire size and how much clonotypes are shared between individuals, the study performed deep sequencing of blood TCR repertoires from a few healthy adults. To increase sequencing depth and limit assay-specific biases, different laboratories used diverse techniques to prepare libraries and sequence TCR repertoires. Leukapheresis yielded between about 0.85 and 10 billion PBMCs per donor.

Per the germline V gene, SGHRS is the CDR1 and YFSETQ is the CDR2. The junction shows trimming of 5 bases on V and 7 bases on J, and the gene matches do not reach 14 bases of it. The CDR3, cysteine through phenylalanine, is 15 amino acids long. The read is trimmed to its CDR3 DNA, 45 bases read in frame from base 1. Turning to this clone: The antigen it recognizes is unknown. The record has no base qualities; no much larger clone is one base away.

Healthy HIV-negative adults with no recently reported acute infections or vaccinations were included as donors. Every donor was a Caucasian adult residing in Nashville, Tennessee, USA. Magnetic negative selection was used to enrich CD4+ T cells, after which naive cells were positively selected on CD45RA and the negative fraction became the memory subset. After blood collection by leukapheresis, PBMCs were isolated using Ficoll-Histopaque density gradient centrifugation and then cryopreserved in the vapor phase of liquid nitrogen. Analytical flow cytometry was used to check the purity and quantity of every magnetically sorted T cell population. Genomic DNA was isolated from every sorted fraction and measured by UV absorbance on a Nanodrop 2000c. TCR CDR3 regions were amplified from genomic DNA by multiplex PCR using the deep immunoSEQ assay. For each cell subset, the extracted genomic DNA was distributed evenly across all wells of several immunoSEQ 96-well plates, and each plate served as one replicate. For sorted subsets, each replicate PCR was loaded with roughly 200 ng genomic DNA, equivalent to some 27,000 T cell genomes. The purified libraries were quantified using a Qubit 3.0 fluorometer, sized with a Bioanalyzer 2100, and then quantified again using the KAPA Library Quantification kit. A separate single-read 150-cycle Illumina NextSeq 550 flow cell was used to sequence each immunoSEQ 96-well plate. In the authors' own workflow: Because the immunoSEQ output included only junctional sequences and no quality scores, the filtering could not be the same as the filtering used for full-length reads. To assign V/J genes and CDR3, sequences were annotated against IMGT germline references using PyIR, a Python wrapper for IgBLAST v1.9. Any read was removed if the V/J assignment was weak (E-value above 1e-6), the CDR3 was missing, or the read contained stop codons, out-of-frame junctions, or ambiguous translated residues. V3J clonotypes were defined by identical inferred V gene, J gene, and CDR3 amino acid sequence. The percentage overlap between two repertoires was calculated by dividing the number of shared unique clonotypes by the size of the smaller repertoire. RTK rarefaction, the Chao1 estimator, and Recon v2.1 estimates of unobserved clonotypes were used to assess repertoire richness. For all TCRbeta clonotypes obtained by the gDNA method from a handful of donors, generation probabilities were computed with OLGA. Held by TCRdb, this immuneACCESS table contains in-frame sequences only and omits some clones. Under half of the omission traces to an unresolved V gene where checked; the cause of the rest is unknown. V and J calls and clone size follow that table, whereas D and trimming were derived from the DNA. Counted in this sample were 2.5 million or so clones; approximately 90% of them appeared once. The top ten hold roughly 0.14% of the sample.

General conclusions and limits of the study: Naive subsets generally had larger estimated clonotype richness than memory subsets. Pairwise subsampling led to the expectation that sequencing depth would affect the degree of clonotype sharing among donors. The genetic and exposure-history diversity represented was limited by the small number of donors. Clonotypes shared by all four sorted-subset donors showed higher generation probabilities than non-shared clonotypes. When several donors were compared, the shared fraction of clonotypes was around 5% for naive CD4, about 4% for naive CD8, 2% to 2.5% for memory CD4, and 0.35% to 0.4% for memory CD8. Even with the large sequencing depth, rarefaction of the sorted-subset datasets indicated that sequencing was incomplete. Only blood was sampled, and tissue TCR repertoires likely differ from those in blood.

Sequencing was performed on naive CD4+ T cells sorted from blood. The sample's cell subset or site label, in plain terms: CD45RA+ positively selected. The sequence was collected from a man between 18 and 29 years old in good health. In this chain, TRBV5-1 is recombined with TRBJ1-1; 7 bases in the junction line up with TRBD1. CDR3 reads: CASRITGAGSDEAFF. The nucleotide sequence is given as TGCGCCAGCAGGATCACAGGGGCCGGTAGTGATGAAGCTTTCTTT.